These 14 T cell receptor beta chains were sequenced from one sample in a study of glioma-infiltrating T cells. TCR alpha and beta CDR3 regions were amplified from RNA using iRepertoire nested multiplex PCR. TCRdb reanalysed the multiplex PCR reads using MiXCR and keeps one entry per CDR3 protein. The table includes around 130,000 distinct CDR3 sequences, around a quarter detected once. Material: glioma tissue, nonneoplastic brain tissue, or PBMCs (not recorded which). The receptors originated from a human donor with low-grade glioma or glioblastoma, undergoing nonglioma brain surgery, or in good health (not recorded which).

This clonotype was detected only once. The chain uses TRBV19 and TRBJ2-5, with D unresolved. The ends were cut back, 3 bases at V and 1 base at J, with 6 bases in the middle. The length of the CDR3 is 13 residues. Per the germline V gene, CDR1 is LNHDA and CDR2 is SQIVND (reference sequence). CDR3 sequence reads: CASSMSTQETQYF. DNA for the CDR3: TGTGCCAGTAGTATGTCAACCCAAGAGACCCAGTACTTC.

This CDR3 reads CASSQESSGGTDTQYF. For the CDR3, the DNA is TGTGCCAGCAGCCAAGAATCTAGCGGGGGAACAGATACGCAGTATTTT. The chain links TRBV4-2 to TRBJ2-3; 10 bases fit TRBD2. The trim removed 0 bases at V and 3 bases at J, leaving 3 bases unmatched. CDR1 is LGHNA and CDR2 is YNFKEQ in the germline V gene. This CDR3 region has 16 residues.

This clonotype appeared many times. The J gene is TRBJ2-7, the V gene TRBV27; no clear D. The CDR3 totals 15 residues. V was cut by 2 bases and J by 7 bases, with 18 bases left in between. Germline values: CDR1 MNHEY, CDR2 SMNVEV (reference sequence). DNA for the CDR3: TGTGCCAGCAGTTTAGGGTCGAGGCGGATTGGTGAGCAGTACGTC. This gives the protein CASSLGSRRIGEQYV.

This clonotype showed up just a few times. The V gene is TRBV29-1, the J gene TRBJ2-1; perhaps TRBD2 as D (5 bases). CDR3 size: 12 residues. Trimming took 5 bases from V and 1 from J, leaving 6 bases between them. CDR1 is SQVTM and CDR2 is ANQGSEA in the germline V gene. The CDR3 protein is CSVTSSYNEQFF. DNA of the CDR3: TGCAGCGTTACTAGTTCCTACAATGAGCAGTTCTTC.

The V gene is TRBV6-6, the J gene TRBJ2-7, with D maybe TRBD1 (7 bases). This CDR3 is built from 12 residues. The V end was cut by 6 bases, the J end by 4 bases, with 10 bases between. In germline, CDR1 is MNHNY, CDR2 SVGAGI (reference sequence). CDR3 region: CASSQGGYEQYV. The CDR3 DNA reads TGTGCCAGCAGCCAGGGGGGTTACGAGCAGTACGTC.

This clonotype was counted once. The chain uses TRBV9 and TRBJ1-1, with 9 bases lining up with TRBD1. V dropped 4 bases and J dropped 1; count of bases not matched to a gene: 5. CDR1 is SGDLS and CDR2 is YYNGEE in the germline V gene. The CDR3 is 15 amino acids. CDR3 in amino acids: CASSPRTGANTEAFF. CDR3 nucleotides: TGTGCCAGCAGCCCAAGGACAGGGGCGAACACTGAAGCTTTCTTT.

The sample holds a few counts of this clonotype. The chain recombines TRBV16 with TRBJ1-5; tentative D call: TRBD1 (5 bases). The length of the CDR3 is 16 residues. Germline V gene sequence: CDR1 KGHSY, CDR2 FQNENV. Trimming cost V 0 bases and J 1 base, with 10 bases left between them. The CDR3 DNA reads TGTGCCAGCAGCCAATCGGCAGGGTTGAGCAATCAGCCCCAGCATTTT. Translation: CASSQSAGLSNQPQHF.

This chain connects TRBV29-1 to TRBJ1-2; D remains unclear. This CDR3 comprises 13 residues. Germline V lookup: CDR1 SQVTM, CDR2 ANQGSEA. Trimming left V 4 bases short and J 2 bases short, with 11 bases between. CDR3 in amino acids: CSVASSSNYGYTF. CDR3 nucleotide sequence: TGCAGCGTTGCTTCGAGCTCCAACTATGGCTACACCTTC.

This clonotype was detected a few times. The chain carries TRBV7-2 and TRBJ2-7; D gene unclear. CDR3 length: 14 residues. Germline values: CDR1 SGHTA, CDR2 FQGNSA. Trimming cost V 6 bases and J 1 base, with 13 bases left between them. CDR3 sequence: CASRLTPASYEQYV. The CDR3 bases are TGTGCCAGCAGACTTACGCCGGCGTCCTACGAGCAGTACGTC.

V is TRBV19 and J is TRBJ2-5, with D perhaps TRBD2 (6 bases). The CDR3 is made up of 14 amino acids. In germline, CDR1 is LNHDA, CDR2 SQIVND (reference sequence). The V gene lost 1 base and the J gene lost 0 bases, with 6 bases spanning the gap. CDR3 residues: CASSIAGDQETQYF. Here the CDR3 DNA reads TGTGCCAGTAGTATAGCGGGGGACCAAGAGACCCAGTACTTC.

As for this clonotype: This may be a read error, as it is one base from a much larger clone. This chain links TRBV2 with TRBJ2-2; D is unclear. Germline lookup yields CDR1 SNHLY and CDR2 FYNNEI. CDR3 length: 12 amino acids. The CDR3 protein is CASGEQSDELFF. The CDR3 DNA sequence: TGTGCCAGCGGTGAGCAATCCGATGAGCTGTTTTTT.

The CDR3 bases are TGTGCCAGCAGCTTAGCAGGGCCATCCCAAGAGACCCAGTACTTC. Translation: CASSLAGPSQETQYF. V is TRBV7-2 and J is TRBJ2-5; D call uncertain. The CDR3 is made up of 15 amino acids. Germline CDR1 reads SGHTA; CDR2 reads FQGNSA. The V gene lost 0 bases and the J gene lost 1 base, with 9 bases spanning the gap.

The V call is TRBV28, the J call TRBJ1-4; TRBD1 matches at 10 bases. The CDR3 spans 14 residues. CDR1 is MDHEN and CDR2 is SYDVKM in the germline V gene. V lost 7 bases and J lost 8; bases outside the gene matches: 7. CDR3 bases: TGTGCCAGCACCCCGGGACAGGGGAGGGAAAAACTGTTTTTT. Protein: CASTPGQGREKLFF.

The V gene is TRBV12-3 or TRBV12-4, the J gene TRBJ2-5; D is uncertain. This CDR3 has 14 residues. V dropped 5 bases and J dropped 0 bases, with 10 bases sitting between them. The CDR3 loop is CASSPARNQETQYF. DNA for the CDR3: TGTGCCAGCAGTCCCGCGAGAAACCAAGAGACCCAGTACTTC.